The rows below give T cell receptor beta chains drawn from one sample of a study of OX40 agonist ivuxolimab in advanced cancers. Some clones are missing from TCRdb's copy, which holds only in-frame ones; the method was immunoSEQ multiplex PCR. The sample shows some 65,000 clones, roughly 87% of them seen only once. The sample consisted of CD4+ or CD8+ T cells sorted from blood, taken in a trial of the OX40 agonist ivuxolimab. The receptor source for this set is an adult with an advanced solid tumor such as melanoma, head and neck, liver or kidney cancer. Each CDR3 is given with its conserved first and last residue. Fields, in order: clone size, J gene, D gene, V gene, CDR3 DNA, CDR3 protein. D genes are given only for firm matches. Not every row has a clone size; where given, it reads once, few, many or a size class.

abundance: .
j_gene: TRBJ2-2
d_gene: .
v_gene: TRBV7-2
CDR3nt: TGTGCCAGCAGCCCCCGGAACCTCGGCACCGGGGAGCTGTTTTTT
CDR3aa: CASSPRNLGTGELFF

abundance: .
j_gene: TRBJ2-6
d_gene: .
v_gene: TRBV28
CDR3nt: TGTGCCAGCAAGACTGGCCTATCTGGGGCCAACGTCCTGACTTTC
CDR3aa: CASKTGLSGANVLTF

abundance: .
j_gene: TRBJ1-1
d_gene: .
v_gene: TRBV5-4
CDR3nt: TGTGCCAGCAGCGAACAGGGTGTCACTGAAGCTTTCTTT
CDR3aa: CASSEQGVTEAFF

abundance: .
j_gene: TRBJ2-3
d_gene: TRBD2
v_gene: TRBV5-1
CDR3nt: TGCGCCAGCAGCTTTAGGAGCGGGAGGTTTGAAGATACGCAGTATTTT
CDR3aa: CASSFRSGRFEDTQYF

abundance: once
j_gene: TRBJ2-2
d_gene: TRBD2
v_gene: TRBV4-2
CDR3nt: TGTGCCAGCAGCCAAAAAGCACTAGCGGGGGGTTGGAACACCGGGGAGCTGTTTTTT
CDR3aa: CASSQKALAGGWNTGELFF

abundance: .
j_gene: TRBJ2-2
d_gene: .
v_gene: TRBV27
CDR3nt: TGTGCCAGCCAACGGATGGGGAGGACCGGGGAGCTGTTTTTT
CDR3aa: CASQRMGRTGELFF

abundance: .
j_gene: TRBJ2-7
d_gene: .
v_gene: TRBV10-3
CDR3nt: TGTGCCATCGGGCGAAGCTCCTACGAGCAGTACTTC
CDR3aa: CAIGRSSYEQYF

abundance: .
j_gene: TRBJ2-7
d_gene: .
v_gene: TRBV9
CDR3nt: TGTGCCAGCAGCCCCCGGAGGAGGGCCTACGAGCAGTACTTC
CDR3aa: CASSPRRRAYEQYF

abundance: .
j_gene: TRBJ2-1
d_gene: .
v_gene: TRBV11-1
CDR3nt: TGTGCCAGCAGCGCGGACAGCCCCGGCAGGGATGAGCAGTTCTTC
CDR3aa: CASSADSPGRDEQFF

abundance: .
j_gene: TRBJ1-4
d_gene: TRBD1
v_gene: TRBV6-1
CDR3nt: TGTGCCAGCAACAGGGACAGGGCGGAAAAACTGTTTTTT
CDR3aa: CASNRDRAEKLFF

abundance: .
j_gene: TRBJ2-1
d_gene: TRBD1
v_gene: TRBV28
CDR3nt: TGTGCCAGCAGTTTATGGGGACAGAGCTCCTACAATGAGCAGTTCTTC
CDR3aa: CASSLWGQSSYNEQFF

abundance: .
j_gene: TRBJ2-3
d_gene: .
v_gene: TRBV10-3
CDR3nt: TGTGCCATCATGGGGGGCACAGATACGCAGTATTTT
CDR3aa: CAIMGGTDTQYF

abundance: .
j_gene: TRBJ2-3
d_gene: TRBD2
v_gene: TRBV10-3
CDR3nt: TGTGCCATCAGCCAGGTTTTGTCGGGAGGAAGATCGGATACGCAGTATTTT
CDR3aa: CAISQVLSGGRSDTQYF

abundance: .
j_gene: TRBJ2-1
d_gene: .
v_gene: TRBV7-2
CDR3nt: TGTGCCAGCAGCCCCGGGGGAGGGGGGGCCTACAATGAGCAGTTCTTC
CDR3aa: CASSPGGGGAYNEQFF

abundance: few
j_gene: TRBJ2-7
d_gene: TRBD2
v_gene: TRBV7-9
CDR3nt: TGTGCCAGCGGTGATAGCGGGAGGCCCCCCTACGAGCAGTACTTC
CDR3aa: CASGDSGRPPYEQYF

abundance: once
j_gene: TRBJ2-1
d_gene: TRBD2
v_gene: TRBV2
CDR3nt: TGTGCCAGCAGTGAGGGACTAGCGGGAGTTGATGAGCAGTTCTTC
CDR3aa: CASSEGLAGVDEQFF

abundance: .
j_gene: TRBJ1-2
d_gene: TRBD1
v_gene: TRBV10-3
CDR3nt: TGTGCCACCCAGGGAGGGGGCCATGGCTACACCTTC
CDR3aa: CATQGGGHGYTF

abundance: .
j_gene: TRBJ2-7
d_gene: TRBD1
v_gene: TRBV5-1
CDR3nt: TGCGCCAGCAGCCCGGGACAGGGGCCCTACGAGCAGTACTTC
CDR3aa: CASSPGQGPYEQYF

abundance: .
j_gene: TRBJ1-4
d_gene: .
v_gene: TRBV10-3
CDR3nt: TGTGCCACCTCAGGAACAACTAATGAAAAACTGTTTTTT
CDR3aa: CATSGTTNEKLFF

abundance: .
j_gene: TRBJ2-2
d_gene: TRBD1
v_gene: TRBV28
CDR3nt: TGTGCCAGCAGTTTTCGGGACAGGCTCACCGGGGAGCTGTTTTTT
CDR3aa: CASSFRDRLTGELFF

abundance: .
j_gene: TRBJ2-7
d_gene: .
v_gene: TRBV30
CDR3nt: TGTGCCTGGACCCCAAACCCCGGGGCCTACGAGCAGTACTTC
CDR3aa: CAWTPNPGAYEQYF

abundance: .
j_gene: TRBJ1-4
d_gene: .
v_gene: TRBV2
CDR3nt: TGTGCCAGCACCTCCAGACGGAATGAAAAACTGTTTTTT
CDR3aa: CASTSRRNEKLFF

abundance: .
j_gene: TRBJ2-7
d_gene: TRBD2
v_gene: TRBV19
CDR3nt: TGTGCCAGTAGCCCACTAGCGGGGGGACTCCTACGAGAGCAGTACTTC
CDR3aa: CASSPLAGGLLREQYF

abundance: .
j_gene: TRBJ1-2
d_gene: .
v_gene: TRBV28
CDR3nt: TGTGCCAGCAGTTTACCAGGGGTCAGGGGCTATGGCTACACCTTC
CDR3aa: CASSLPGVRGYGYTF

abundance: .
j_gene: TRBJ1-2
d_gene: .
v_gene: TRBV6-5
CDR3nt: TGTGCCAGCAGTTACCCGACAGACGGCGGCTACACCTTC
CDR3aa: CASSYPTDGGYTF

abundance: .
j_gene: TRBJ2-5
d_gene: TRBD1
v_gene: TRBV7-6
CDR3nt: TGTGCCAGCAGCTTAGATATTGGACAGGGACCAGGTTTGGGGACCCAGTACTTC
CDR3aa: CASSLDIGQGPGLGTQYF

abundance: .
j_gene: TRBJ1-6
d_gene: .
v_gene: TRBV14
CDR3nt: TGTGCCAGCAGCCAAGATACATGGTATAATTCACCCCTCCACTTT
CDR3aa: CASSQDTWYNSPLHF

abundance: .
j_gene: TRBJ2-3
d_gene: TRBD2
v_gene: TRBV19
CDR3nt: TGTGCCAGTAGAAGAGGGGCGGGAGGGCCAGATACGCAGTATTTT
CDR3aa: CASRRGAGGPDTQYF

abundance: .
j_gene: TRBJ2-5
d_gene: .
v_gene: TRBV7-2
CDR3nt: TGTGCCAGCTTAAGGTCCAGCGGCCAAGAGACCCAGTACTTC
CDR3aa: CASLRSSGQETQYF

abundance: .
j_gene: TRBJ2-2
d_gene: .
v_gene: TRBV6-1
CDR3nt: TGTGCCAGCAGCGATTACGGGGGGAACACCGGGGAGCTGTTTTTT
CDR3aa: CASSDYGGNTGELFF

abundance: .
j_gene: TRBJ1-2
d_gene: TRBD1
v_gene: TRBV5-4
CDR3nt: TGTGCCAGCAGCACTGGGACAGGGCTTGGCTACACCTTC
CDR3aa: CASSTGTGLGYTF

abundance: .
j_gene: TRBJ2-7
d_gene: TRBD2
v_gene: TRBV11-3
CDR3nt: TGTGCCAGCAGCGGAAGCGGGACTACCTACGAGCAGTACTTC
CDR3aa: CASSGSGTTYEQYF

abundance: .
j_gene: TRBJ2-3
d_gene: TRBD1
v_gene: TRBV5-6
CDR3nt: TGTGCCAGCGTACAGACAGGGGGGTCGGCAGATACGCAGTATTTT
CDR3aa: CASVQTGGSADTQYF

abundance: .
j_gene: TRBJ2-1
d_gene: TRBD2
v_gene: TRBV11-3
CDR3nt: TGTGCCAGCAGCTTAGATCAGGGACTAGCGGGGAACAATGAGCAGTTCTTC
CDR3aa: CASSLDQGLAGNNEQFF

abundance: .
j_gene: TRBJ2-1
d_gene: TRBD1
v_gene: TRBV7-3
CDR3nt: TGTGCCAGCAGCTCCACAGGGGACAATGAGCAGTTCTTC
CDR3aa: CASSSTGDNEQFF

abundance: few
j_gene: TRBJ2-1
d_gene: .
v_gene: TRBV7-9
CDR3nt: TGTGCCAGCAGCCAGGGAACGAATGAGCAGTTCTTC
CDR3aa: CASSQGTNEQFF

abundance: .
j_gene: TRBJ2-1
d_gene: .
v_gene: TRBV10-3
CDR3nt: TGTGCCATCAGCGGGATTTACAATGAGCAGTTCTTC
CDR3aa: CAISGIYNEQFF

abundance: once
j_gene: TRBJ2-2
d_gene: TRBD1
v_gene: TRBV12-5
CDR3nt: TGTGCTAGTGGTTTGGTACCGACAGGGAGGAACACCGGGGAGCTGTTTTTT
CDR3aa: CASGLVPTGRNTGELFF

abundance: .
j_gene: TRBJ2-1
d_gene: TRBD2
v_gene: TRBV14
CDR3nt: TGTGCCAGCAGCCACTTAGCGGGAGGGTCCTACAATGAGCAGTTCTTC
CDR3aa: CASSHLAGGSYNEQFF

abundance: .
j_gene: TRBJ1-1
d_gene: .
v_gene: TRBV27
CDR3nt: TGTGCCAGCAGCCTACAGATGAACACTGAAGCTTTCTTT
CDR3aa: CASSLQMNTEAFF

abundance: .
j_gene: TRBJ2-1
d_gene: .
v_gene: TRBV2
CDR3nt: TGTGCCAGCAGTGAATGGGATGAGCAGTTCTTC
CDR3aa: CASSEWDEQFF

abundance: .
j_gene: TRBJ2-5
d_gene: .
v_gene: TRBV5-4
CDR3nt: TGTGCCAGCAGCTTGGCCGGCGCCGGGGAGACCCAGTACTTC
CDR3aa: CASSLAGAGETQYF

abundance: .
j_gene: TRBJ2-7
d_gene: .
v_gene: TRBV6-8
CDR3nt: TGTGCCAGCCGCGAGGGGCTGTACTACGAGCAGTACTTC
CDR3aa: CASREGLYYEQYF

abundance: .
j_gene: TRBJ2-7
d_gene: .
v_gene: TRBV6-1
CDR3nt: TGTGCCAGCAGAGCCGTCCCGGCGGACTCCTACGAGCAGTACTTC
CDR3aa: CASRAVPADSYEQYF

abundance: .
j_gene: TRBJ1-6
d_gene: TRBD1
v_gene: TRBV6-1
CDR3nt: TGTGCCAGCAGTGAGCTCTCCAGGGGGAATTCACCCCTCCACTTT
CDR3aa: CASSELSRGNSPLHF

abundance: .
j_gene: TRBJ1-1
d_gene: .
v_gene: TRBV4-3
CDR3nt: TGCGCCAGCAGCTTTCGGCCGTCACGGTGGACTGAAGCTTTCTTT
CDR3aa: CASSFRPSRWTEAFF

abundance: .
j_gene: TRBJ2-1
d_gene: .
v_gene: TRBV18
CDR3nt: TGTGCCAGCTCCCCGGGCCAGAGCTCCTACAATGAGCAGTTCTTC
CDR3aa: CASSPGQSSYNEQFF

abundance: .
j_gene: TRBJ2-1
d_gene: TRBD2
v_gene: TRBV27
CDR3nt: TGTGCCAGCAGTTTCCTTAGCGGGAGGGCCAGTGAGCAGTTCTTC
CDR3aa: CASSFLSGRASEQFF